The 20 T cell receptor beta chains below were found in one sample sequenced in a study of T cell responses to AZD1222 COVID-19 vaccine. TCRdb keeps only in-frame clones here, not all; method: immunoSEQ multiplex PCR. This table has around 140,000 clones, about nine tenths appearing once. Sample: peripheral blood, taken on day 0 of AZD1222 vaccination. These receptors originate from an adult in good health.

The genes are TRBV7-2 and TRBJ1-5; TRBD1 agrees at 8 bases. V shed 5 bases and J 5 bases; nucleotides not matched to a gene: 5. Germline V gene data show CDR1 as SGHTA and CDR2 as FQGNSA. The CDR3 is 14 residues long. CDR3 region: CASSGQGPDQPQHF. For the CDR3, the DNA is TGTGCCAGCAGCGGACAGGGACCTGATCAGCCCCAGCATTTT.

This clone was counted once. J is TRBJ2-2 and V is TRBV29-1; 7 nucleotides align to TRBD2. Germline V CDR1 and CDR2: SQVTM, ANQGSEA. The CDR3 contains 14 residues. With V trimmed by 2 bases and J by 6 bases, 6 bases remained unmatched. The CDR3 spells CSVEWGGKAGELFF. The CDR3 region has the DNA TGCAGCGTTGAATGGGGGGGGAAGGCCGGGGAGCTGTTTTTT.

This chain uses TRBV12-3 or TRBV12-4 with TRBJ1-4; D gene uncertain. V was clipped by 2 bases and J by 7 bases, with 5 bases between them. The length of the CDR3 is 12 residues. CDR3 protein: CASSLIFEKLFF. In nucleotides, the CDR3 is TGTGCCAGCAGTTTAATATTTGAAAAACTGTTTTTT.

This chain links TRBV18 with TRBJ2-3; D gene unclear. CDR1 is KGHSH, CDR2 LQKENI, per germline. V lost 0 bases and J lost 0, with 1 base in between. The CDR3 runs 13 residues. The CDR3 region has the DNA TGTGCCAGCTCACCACCGAGCACAGATACGCAGTATTTT. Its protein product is CASSPPSTDTQYF.

CDR3 in DNA: TGCAGTGCTAGTCCCCCCAGGGGCCAAGAGACCCAGTACTTC. It translates to CSASPPRGQETQYF. The chain uses TRBV20-1 and TRBJ2-5; a weak D match, TRBD1 (6 bases). The V gene lost 3 bases and the J gene lost 1 base, with 12 bases spanning the gap. There are 14 residues in the CDR3. Germline CDR1 reads DFQATT; CDR2 reads SNEGSKA (reference sequence).

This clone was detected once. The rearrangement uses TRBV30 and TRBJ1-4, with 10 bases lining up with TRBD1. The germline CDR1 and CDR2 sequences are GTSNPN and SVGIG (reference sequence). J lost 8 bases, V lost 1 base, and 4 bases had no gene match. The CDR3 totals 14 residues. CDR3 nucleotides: TGTGCCTGGAGTGGGGGGACAGGGGACGAAAAACTGTTTTTT. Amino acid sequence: CAWSGGTGDEKLFF.

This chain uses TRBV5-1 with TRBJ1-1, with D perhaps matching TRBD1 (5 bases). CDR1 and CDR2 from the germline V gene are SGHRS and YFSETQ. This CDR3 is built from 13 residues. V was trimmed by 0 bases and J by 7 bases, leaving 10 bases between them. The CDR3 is CASSLVTDSEAFF. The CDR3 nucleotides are TGCGCCAGCAGCTTGGTAACAGACAGTGAAGCTTTCTTT.

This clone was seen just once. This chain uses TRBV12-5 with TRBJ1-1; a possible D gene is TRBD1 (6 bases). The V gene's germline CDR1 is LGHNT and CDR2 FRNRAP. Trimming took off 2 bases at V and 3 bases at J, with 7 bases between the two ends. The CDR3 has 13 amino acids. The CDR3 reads CASGLSGDTEAFF. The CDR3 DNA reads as TGTGCTAGTGGTTTGTCAGGGGACACTGAAGCTTTCTTT.

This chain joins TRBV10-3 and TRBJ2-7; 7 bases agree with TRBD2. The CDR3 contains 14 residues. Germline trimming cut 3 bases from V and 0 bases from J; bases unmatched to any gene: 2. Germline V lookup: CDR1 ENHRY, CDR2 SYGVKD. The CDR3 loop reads CAISDREGSYEQYF. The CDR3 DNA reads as TGTGCCATCAGTGACAGGGAGGGCTCCTACGAGCAGTACTTC.

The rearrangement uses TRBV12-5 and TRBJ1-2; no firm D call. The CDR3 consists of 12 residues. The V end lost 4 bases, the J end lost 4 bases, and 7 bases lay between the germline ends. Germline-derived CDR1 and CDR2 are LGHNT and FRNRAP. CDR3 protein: CASGSGAYGYTF. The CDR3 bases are TGTGCTAGTGGTTCCGGAGCCTATGGCTACACCTTC.

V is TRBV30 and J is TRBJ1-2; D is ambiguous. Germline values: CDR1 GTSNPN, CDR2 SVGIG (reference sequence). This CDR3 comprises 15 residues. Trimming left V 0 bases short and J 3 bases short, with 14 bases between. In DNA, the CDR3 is TGTGCCTGGAGTGTACGGGCAATAGTCCACTATGGCTACACCTTC. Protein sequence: CAWSVRAIVHYGYTF.

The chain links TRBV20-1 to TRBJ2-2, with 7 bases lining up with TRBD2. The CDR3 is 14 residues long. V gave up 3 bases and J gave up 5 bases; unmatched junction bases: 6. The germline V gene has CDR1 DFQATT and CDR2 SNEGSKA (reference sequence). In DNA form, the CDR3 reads TGCAGTGCTAGTTCTAGCGGAGGGACCGGGGAGCTGTTTTTT. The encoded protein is CSASSSGGTGELFF.

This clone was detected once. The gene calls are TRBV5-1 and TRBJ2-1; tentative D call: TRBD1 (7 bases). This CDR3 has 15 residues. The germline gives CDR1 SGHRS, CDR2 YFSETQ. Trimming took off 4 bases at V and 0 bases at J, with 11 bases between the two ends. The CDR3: CASSRGDSSYNEQFF. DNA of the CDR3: TGCGCCAGCAGCAGGGGGGACAGCTCCTACAATGAGCAGTTCTTC.

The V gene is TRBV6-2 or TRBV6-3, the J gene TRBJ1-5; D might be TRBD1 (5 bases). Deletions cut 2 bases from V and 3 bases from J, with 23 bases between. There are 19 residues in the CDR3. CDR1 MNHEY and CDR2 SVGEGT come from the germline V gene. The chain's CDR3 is CASSYRARSPGGDNQPQHF. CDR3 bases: TGTGCCAGCAGTTACCGCGCTAGGAGTCCGGGAGGGGACAATCAGCCCCAGCATTTT.

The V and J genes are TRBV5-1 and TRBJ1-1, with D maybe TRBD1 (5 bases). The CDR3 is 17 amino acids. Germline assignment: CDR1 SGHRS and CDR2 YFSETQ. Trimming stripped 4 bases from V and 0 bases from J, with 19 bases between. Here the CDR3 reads CASSRTLRQFMNTEAFF. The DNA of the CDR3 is TGCGCCAGCAGCCGCACCCTTAGACAGTTCATGAACACTGAAGCTTTCTTT.

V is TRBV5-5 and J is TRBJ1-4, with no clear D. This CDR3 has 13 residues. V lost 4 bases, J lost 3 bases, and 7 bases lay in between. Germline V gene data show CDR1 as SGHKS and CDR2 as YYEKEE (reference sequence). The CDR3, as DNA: TGTGCCAGCAGCCCACAACCTAATGAAAAACTGTTTTTT. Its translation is CASSPQPNEKLFF.

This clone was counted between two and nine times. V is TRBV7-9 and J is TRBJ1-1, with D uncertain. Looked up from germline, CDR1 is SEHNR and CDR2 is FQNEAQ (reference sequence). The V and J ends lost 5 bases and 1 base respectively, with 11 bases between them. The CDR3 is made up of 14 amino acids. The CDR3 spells CASSPSAPNTEAFF. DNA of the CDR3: TGTGCCAGCAGCCCCTCCGCCCCGAACACTGAAGCTTTCTTT.

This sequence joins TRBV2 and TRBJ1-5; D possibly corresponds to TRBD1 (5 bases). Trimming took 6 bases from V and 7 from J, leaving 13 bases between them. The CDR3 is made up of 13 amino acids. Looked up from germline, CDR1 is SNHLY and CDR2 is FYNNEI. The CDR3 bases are TGTGCCAGCAGGGGGGAAGTTGGGCAGCCCCAGCATTTT. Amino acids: CASRGEVGQPQHF.

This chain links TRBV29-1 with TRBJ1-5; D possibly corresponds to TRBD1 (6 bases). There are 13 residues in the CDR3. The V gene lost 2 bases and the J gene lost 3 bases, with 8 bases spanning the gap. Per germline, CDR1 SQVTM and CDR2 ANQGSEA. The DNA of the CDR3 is TGCAGCGTTGAATGGGACAACAATCAGCCCCAGCATTTT. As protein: CSVEWDNNQPQHF.

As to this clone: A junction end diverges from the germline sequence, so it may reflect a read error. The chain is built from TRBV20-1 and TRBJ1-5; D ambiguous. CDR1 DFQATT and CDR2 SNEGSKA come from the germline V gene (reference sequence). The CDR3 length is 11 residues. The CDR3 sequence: CSATGGVVRGF. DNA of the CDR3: TGCAGTGCTACCGGCGGGGTAGTCCGGGGTTTT.